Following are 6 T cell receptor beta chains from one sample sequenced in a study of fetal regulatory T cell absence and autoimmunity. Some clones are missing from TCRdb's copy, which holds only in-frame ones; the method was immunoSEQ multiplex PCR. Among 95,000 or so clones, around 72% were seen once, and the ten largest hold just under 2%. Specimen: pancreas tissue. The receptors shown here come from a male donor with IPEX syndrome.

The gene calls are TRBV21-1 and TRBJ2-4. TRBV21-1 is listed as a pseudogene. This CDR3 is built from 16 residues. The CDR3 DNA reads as TGTGCCAGCAGCAAAAAGACGGTTTTGGCCAAAAACATTCAGTACTTC. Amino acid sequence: CASSKKTVLAKNIQYF.

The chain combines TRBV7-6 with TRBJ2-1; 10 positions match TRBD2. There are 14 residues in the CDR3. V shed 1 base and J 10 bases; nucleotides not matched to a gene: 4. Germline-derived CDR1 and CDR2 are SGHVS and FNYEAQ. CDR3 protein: CASSLVGTSVEQFF. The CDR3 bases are TGTGCCAGCAGCTTAGTAGGGACTAGCGTGGAGCAGTTCTTC.

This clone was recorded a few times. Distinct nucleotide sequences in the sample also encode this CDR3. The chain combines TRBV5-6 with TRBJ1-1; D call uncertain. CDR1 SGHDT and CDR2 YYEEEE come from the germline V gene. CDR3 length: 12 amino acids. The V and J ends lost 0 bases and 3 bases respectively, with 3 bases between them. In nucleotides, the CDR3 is TGTGCCAGCAGCTTGGGGGACACTGAAGCTTTCTTT. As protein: CASSLGDTEAFF. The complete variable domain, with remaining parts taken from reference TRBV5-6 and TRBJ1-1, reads DAGVTQSPTHLIKTRGQQVTLRCSPKSGHDTVSWYQQALGQGPQFIFQYYEEEERQRGNFPDRFSGHQFPNYSSELNVNALLLGDSALYLCASSLGDTEAFFGQGTRLTVV.

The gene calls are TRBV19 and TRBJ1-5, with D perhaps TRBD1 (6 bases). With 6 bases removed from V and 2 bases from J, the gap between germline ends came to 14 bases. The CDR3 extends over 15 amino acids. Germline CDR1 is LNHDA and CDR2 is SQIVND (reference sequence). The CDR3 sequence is CASSRQDMGNQPQHF. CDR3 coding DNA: TGTGCCAGTAGCCGACAGGACATGGGCAATCAGCCCCAGCATTTT. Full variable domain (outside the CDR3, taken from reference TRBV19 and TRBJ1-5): DGGITQSPKYLFRKEGQNVTLSCEQNLNHDAMYWYRQDPGQGLRLIYYSQIVNDFQKGDIAEGYSVSREKKESFPLTVTSAQKNPTAFYLCASSRQDMGNQPQHFGDGTRLSIL.

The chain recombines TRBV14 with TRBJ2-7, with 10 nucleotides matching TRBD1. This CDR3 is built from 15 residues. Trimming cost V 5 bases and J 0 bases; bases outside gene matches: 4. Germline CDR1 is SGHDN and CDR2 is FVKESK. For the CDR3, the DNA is TGTGCCAGCAGCTTCCGGGACAGGGGCTCCTACGAGCAGTACTTC. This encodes CASSFRDRGSYEQYF.

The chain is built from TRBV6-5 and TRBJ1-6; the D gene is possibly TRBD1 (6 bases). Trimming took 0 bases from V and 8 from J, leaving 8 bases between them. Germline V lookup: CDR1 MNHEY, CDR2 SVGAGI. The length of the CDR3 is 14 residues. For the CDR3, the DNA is TGTGCCAGCAGTTACTCGGGGGCGCATTCACCCCTCCACTTT. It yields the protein CASSYSGAHSPLHF.